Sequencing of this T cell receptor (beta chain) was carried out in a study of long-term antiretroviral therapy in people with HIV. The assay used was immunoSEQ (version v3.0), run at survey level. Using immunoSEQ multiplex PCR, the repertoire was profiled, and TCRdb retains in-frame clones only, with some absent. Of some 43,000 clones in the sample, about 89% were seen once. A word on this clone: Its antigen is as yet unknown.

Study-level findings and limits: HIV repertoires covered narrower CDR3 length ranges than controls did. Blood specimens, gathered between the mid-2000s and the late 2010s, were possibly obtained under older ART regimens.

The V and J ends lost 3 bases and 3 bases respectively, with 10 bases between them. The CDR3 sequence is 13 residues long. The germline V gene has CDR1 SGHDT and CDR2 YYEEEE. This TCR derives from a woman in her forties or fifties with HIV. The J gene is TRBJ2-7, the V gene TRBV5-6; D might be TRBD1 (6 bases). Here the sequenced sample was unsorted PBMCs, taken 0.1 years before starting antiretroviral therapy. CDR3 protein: CASSYGTSYEQYF. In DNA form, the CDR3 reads TGTGCCAGCAGCTATGGGACAAGCTACGAGCAGTACTTC.